Listed here are 25 T cell receptor beta chains from one sample, sequenced in a study of blood T cell repertoires in COVID-19. The table came from immunoSEQ multiplex PCR; TCRdb's copy has only in-frame clones and leaves some out. The sample carries roughly 150,000 clones, 80% to 90% recorded once. Sequencing used peripheral blood. The receptors were gathered from a human donor in a cohort sampled during active COVID-19.

The J gene is TRBJ2-1, the V gene TRBV5-1; D unclear. Trimming left V 2 bases short and J 11 bases short, with 14 bases between. The CDR3 has 13 amino acids. Per the germline V gene, CDR1 is SGHRS and CDR2 is YFSETQ. The CDR3 reads CASSLELTEKQFF. The CDR3, as DNA: TGCGCCAGCAGCTTAGAGCTCACAGAAAAGCAGTTCTTC.

The chain employs TRBV5-6 and TRBJ1-2; D is unclear. CDR3 length: 14 residues. Germline CDR1 reads SGHDT; CDR2 reads YYEEEE. V was shortened by 0 bases and J by 1 base, with 7 bases between the two germline ends. The CDR3 coding sequence is TGTGCCAGCAGCTTGGACACGTTTAACTATGGCTACACCTTC. It encodes CASSLDTFNYGYTF.

This clone occurred once. The chain carries TRBV28 and TRBJ1-2, with D tentatively TRBD1 (5 bases). Trimming pared 7 bases from V and 0 bases from J, leaving 15 bases between. This CDR3 has 15 residues. In germline, CDR1 is MDHEN, CDR2 SYDVKM. The CDR3 nucleotides read TGTGCCAGCATACCTTGGGGGGAAGCTAACTATGGCTACACCTTC. As protein: CASIPWGEANYGYTF.

The V gene is TRBV24-1, the J gene TRBJ2-2; D is possibly TRBD1 (6 bases). The V end was cut by 5 bases, the J end by 3 bases, with 15 bases between. Germline CDR1 is KGHDR and CDR2 is SFDVKD. The CDR3 has 16 residues. Here the CDR3 DNA reads TGTGCCACCAGTGGGGTACAGGGTGAGGACACCGGGGAGCTGTTTTTT. Its translation is CATSGVQGEDTGELFF.

V and J are TRBV5-1 and TRBJ2-1, with D maybe TRBD2 (5 bases). V gave up 0 bases and J gave up 9 bases, with 13 bases separating them. Per germline, CDR1 SGHRS and CDR2 YFSETQ. The CDR3 has 14 amino acids. The CDR3: CASSLGGLPSEQFF. The CDR3, as DNA: TGCGCCAGCAGCTTGGGCGGACTCCCATCTGAGCAGTTCTTC.

The chain links TRBV7-2 to TRBJ1-1, with a possible D match to TRBD1 (5 bases). The CDR3 contains 11 residues. Trimming stripped 3 bases from V and 8 bases from J, with 7 bases between. Germline V lookup: CDR1 SGHTA, CDR2 FQGNSA. The CDR3 reads CASSFHREAFF. In DNA, the CDR3 is TGTGCCAGCAGCTTCCACAGGGAAGCTTTCTTT.

The V call is TRBV12-5, the J call TRBJ2-7, with 9 bases fitting TRBD1. Per germline, CDR1 LGHNT and CDR2 FRNRAP. The CDR3 runs 14 residues. After removal of 7 bases from V and 5 bases from J, the junction contained 9 bases not matched to a gene. CDR3 sequence reads: CASADLDRGHEQYF. CDR3 nucleotides: TGTGCTAGTGCCGACCTGGACAGGGGCCACGAGCAGTACTTC.

The CDR3 loop is CASSLQGKTEAFF. The CDR3 nucleotides are TGTGCCAGCAGTTTACAGGGCAAAACTGAAGCTTTCTTT. This sequence joins TRBV27 and TRBJ1-1, with a tentative D call TRBD1 (5 bases). Per germline, CDR1 MNHEY and CDR2 SMNVEV (reference sequence). Trimming left V 2 bases short and J 5 bases short, with 9 bases between. The CDR3 runs to 13 residues.

This chain joins TRBV27 and TRBJ1-2; 8 positions agree with TRBD1. V lost 5 bases and J lost 6; bases outside the gene matches: 5. This CDR3 spans 13 amino acids. Germline V lookup: CDR1 MNHEY, CDR2 SMNVEV (reference sequence). The CDR3 DNA sequence: TGTGCCAGCAGTCAGGGGGCAGGGGATGGCTACACCTTC. Encoded protein: CASSQGAGDGYTF.

V usage is TRBV7-2 and J usage is TRBJ2-1, with 7 bases lining up with TRBD2. The CDR3 contains 13 residues. Germline V gene data show CDR1 as SGHTA and CDR2 as FQGNSA. V trimming: 6 bases; J trimming: 2 bases; junction bases outside the gene matches: 1. CDR3 bases: TGTGCCAGCAGTGGGGGGGCCTACAATGAGCAGTTCTTC. Its translation is CASSGGAYNEQFF.

V usage is TRBV6-6 and J usage is TRBJ1-2; 7 bases align to TRBD1. Losses at the gene ends were 5 bases for V and 7 bases for J; bases not matched to a gene: 19. Germline CDR1 MNHNY, CDR2 SVGAGI (reference sequence). The CDR3 runs to 17 residues. CDR3 DNA: TGTGCCAGCAGTCGCGGGTTTGGGGTTGGCAGGGGGACTGGCTACACCTTC. Protein sequence: CASSRGFGVGRGTGYTF.

The sample holds one count of this clone. The CDR3 DNA reads TGTGCCAGTAGAGCGGGACCCAACATCCCCCAGCATTTT. Translation gives CASRAGPNIPQHF. V usage is TRBV19 and J usage is TRBJ1-5, with D possibly TRBD1 on 5 matching bases. CDR1 is LNHDA, CDR2 SQIVND, per germline (reference sequence). The length of the CDR3 is 13 residues. V was clipped by 6 bases and J by 10 bases, with 16 bases between them.

This chain joins TRBV30 and TRBJ2-2, with TRBD1 identical over 10 bases. V shed 2 bases, J shed 7 bases, and the junction held 7 bases outside the gene matches. CDR3 length: 15 amino acids. Per germline, CDR1 GTSNPN and CDR2 SVGIG (reference sequence). The chain's CDR3 is CAWSPGQGTFGELFF. As DNA, the CDR3 is TGTGCCTGGAGTCCGGGACAGGGGACTTTCGGGGAGCTGTTTTTT.

This clone was seen a handful of times. The chain uses TRBV27 and TRBJ2-5; possible D gene TRBD2, 6 bases. The ends were cut back, 5 bases at V and 3 bases at J, with 13 bases in the middle. Germline CDR1 and CDR2: MNHEY and SMNVEV (reference sequence). The CDR3 is made up of 14 amino acids. The CDR3 coding sequence is TGTGCCAGCAGTCCCCTGGGACTTAAAGAGACCCAGTACTTC. Residues: CASSPLGLKETQYF.

The genes are TRBV12-5 and TRBJ2-5; perhaps TRBD1 as D (5 bases). The germline V gene has CDR1 LGHNT and CDR2 FRNRAP. The CDR3 spans 14 residues. Trimming cost V 9 bases and J 1 base, with 15 bases left between them. In nucleotides, the CDR3 is TGTGCTAGAACATGGGGCAGGGCCCAAGAGACCCAGTACTTC. Protein product: CARTWGRAQETQYF.

CDR3 coding DNA: TGCGCCAGCAGTAAGACAGCCAATTCACCCCTCCACTTT. Translation: CASSKTANSPLHF. The rearrangement joins TRBV10-1 to TRBJ1-6; tentatively, D is TRBD1 (5 bases). Between the trimmed V and J ends, which lost 5 bases and 7 bases, there was a span of 9 bases. The CDR3 totals 13 residues. Germline-derived CDR1 and CDR2 are WNHNN and SYGVQD (reference sequence).

The CDR3 loop is CASTPTGKNIQYF. CDR3 sequence (DNA): TGTGCCAGCACCCCGACAGGGAAAAACATTCAGTACTTC. The chain carries TRBV5-4 and TRBJ2-4, with 7 nucleotides matching TRBD1. The germline gives CDR1 SGHNT, CDR2 YYREEE (reference sequence). This CDR3 contains 13 residues. The junction had 4 bases not matched to a gene; V was cut back by 6 bases and J by 4 bases.

V and J are TRBV9 and TRBJ1-1; the D gene is possibly TRBD1 (6 bases). CDR1 and CDR2 (germline): SGDLS, YYNGEE. The germline V and J ends were trimmed by 0 bases and 5 bases, with 11 bases remaining between them. The CDR3 loop spans 14 amino acids. CDR3 in amino acids: CASSVGGLETEAFF. The DNA for the CDR3 is TGTGCCAGCAGCGTAGGGGGGCTGGAGACTGAAGCTTTCTTT. Full variable domain (rest looked up from reference TRBV9 and TRBJ1-1): DSGVTQTPKHLITATGQRVTLRCSPRSGDLSVYWYQQSLDQGLQFLIQYYNGEERAKGNILERFSAQQFPDLHSELNLSSLELGDSALYFCASSVGGLETEAFFGQGTRLTVV.

This clone was recorded many times. The rearrangement uses TRBV6-5 and TRBJ1-1; tentative D call: TRBD1 (5 bases). This CDR3 has 15 residues. CDR1 MNHEY and CDR2 SVGAGI come from the germline V gene. The V gene lost 7 bases and the J gene lost 0 bases, with 15 bases spanning the gap. The DNA of the CDR3 is TGTGCCAGCACCCTCATCGGAGGGGTGAACACTGAAGCTTTCTTT. This codes for CASTLIGGVNTEAFF.

The CDR3 DNA reads TGTGCCAGCAGCTTAGGACAGCATAGCAATCAGCCCCAGCATTTT. Translating gives CASSLGQHSNQPQHF. V usage is TRBV7-2 and J usage is TRBJ1-5, with D possibly being TRBD1 (5 bases). CDR3 length equals 15 residues. V shed 1 base and J shed 0 bases, with 7 bases lying between them. CDR1 is SGHTA, CDR2 FQGNSA, per germline.

This chain joins TRBV18 and TRBJ2-5, with D uncertain. Germline V lookup: CDR1 KGHSH, CDR2 LQKENI. Trimming pared 6 bases from V and 2 bases from J, leaving 10 bases between. The CDR3 has 13 amino acids. The CDR3 nucleotides read TGTGCCAGCTCGTCTCAGGAACAAGAGACCCAGTACTTC. This sequence encodes CASSSQEQETQYF.

The chain couples TRBV18 to TRBJ1-4; 8 bases match TRBD1. Germline V gene lookup returns CDR1 KGHSH and CDR2 LQKENI. The CDR3 has 14 residues. V trimming: 2 bases; J trimming: 7 bases; junction bases outside the gene matches: 3. As DNA, the CDR3 is TGTGCCAGCTCACCAAACGGACAGGGTGAAAAACTGTTTTTT. This sequence encodes CASSPNGQGEKLFF.

The chain is built from TRBV5-8 and TRBJ1-1; the D is unclear. The CDR3 loop spans 16 amino acids. Germline V gives CDR1 SGHTS, CDR2 YDEGEE. V was shortened by 0 bases and J by 1 base, with 13 bases between the two germline ends. The CDR3 reads CASSLDLRRGNTEAFF. CDR3 in DNA: TGTGCCAGCAGCTTGGATTTGCGGCGCGGGAACACTGAAGCTTTCTTT.

The V gene is TRBV29-1, the J gene TRBJ2-5, with 7 bases identical to TRBD1. CDR1 is SQVTM, CDR2 ANQGSEA, per germline. V lost 5 bases and J lost 5; bases outside the gene matches: 11. CDR3 length: 14 amino acids. The chain's CDR3 is CSVLGQGVRETQYF. DNA of the CDR3: TGCAGCGTTTTAGGGCAGGGGGTGAGGGAGACCCAGTACTTC.

V usage is TRBV9 and J usage is TRBJ2-1; a possible D gene is TRBD2 (6 bases). Trimming removed 3 bases at V and 7 bases at J, with 14 bases between. The CDR3 has 14 amino acids. Germline CDR1 reads SGDLS; CDR2 reads YYNGEE. CDR3 sequence (DNA): TGTGCCAGCAGCGGTCTCGGGAGCATGAATGAGCAGTTCTTC. Translated: CASSGLGSMNEQFF.